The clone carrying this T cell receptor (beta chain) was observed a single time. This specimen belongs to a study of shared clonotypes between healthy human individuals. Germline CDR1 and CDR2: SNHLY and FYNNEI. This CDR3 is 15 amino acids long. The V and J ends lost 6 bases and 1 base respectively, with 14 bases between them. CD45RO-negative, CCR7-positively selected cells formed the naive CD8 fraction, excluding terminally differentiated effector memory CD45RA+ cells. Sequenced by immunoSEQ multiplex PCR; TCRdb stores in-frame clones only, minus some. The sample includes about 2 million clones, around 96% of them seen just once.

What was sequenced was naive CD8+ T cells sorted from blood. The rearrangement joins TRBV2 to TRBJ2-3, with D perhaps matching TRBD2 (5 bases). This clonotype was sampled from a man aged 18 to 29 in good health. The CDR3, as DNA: TGTGCCAGCAGCCTACTAGGCGTGGGCACAGATACGCAGTATTTT. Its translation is CASSLLGVGTDTQYF.